The rows below give T cell receptor beta chains drawn from one sample of a study of blood T cell repertoires in COVID-19. Only in-frame clones appear in the TCRdb table, and some are missing; sequencing was by immunoSEQ multiplex PCR. The sample gives 200,000 to 250,000 clones, more than 80% of which show up once; around 7.5% is in the top ten. The specimen was peripheral blood. These receptors were taken from a woman older than 75 with COVID-19, enrolled during active disease. Both conserved end residues are part of each CDR3. D genes are given only for firm matches. Clone size appears in some rows only: once, few, many, or a class for an expanded clone.

CDR3 DNA	CDR3 protein	clone size	V gene	J gene	D gene
TGCAGCTCAAGACTAGCGGGAGGAAATGAGCAGTTCTTC	CSSRLAGGNEQFF	.	TRBV29-1	TRBJ2-1	TRBD2
TGTGCCACCAGCAGAGATCAGGGCGGGGAGCTGTTTTTT	CATSRDQGGELFF	.	TRBV15	TRBJ2-2	.
TGTGCCAGCAGTTCGCGGGGGGGCCACTACAATGAGCAGTTCTTC	CASSSRGGHYNEQFF	.	TRBV27	TRBJ2-1	TRBD2
TGTGCCAGTAGGACATCCCGGTCGGGGGATTGGGAGACCCAGTACTTC	CASRTSRSGDWETQYF	.	TRBV19	TRBJ2-5	.
TGTGCCAGCAGTTTAAGGGGCCGCCTGAACACCGGGGAGCTGTTTTTT	CASSLRGRLNTGELFF	many	TRBV27	TRBJ2-2	.
TGCAGCATAAACTCTGGACAGCACTGGGCTGGGGAAGCTTTCTTT	CSINSGQHWAGEAFF	.	TRBV29-1	TRBJ1-1	.
TGTGCCAGCAGTTCTCCGGGACAGGGGGCGATAAACTATGGCTACACCTTC	CASSSPGQGAINYGYTF	few	TRBV7-9	TRBJ1-2	TRBD1
TGTGCCAGCAGCTACCGCGTGGCGGGAGCCAATGAGCAGTTCTTC	CASSYRVAGANEQFF	.	TRBV9	TRBJ2-1	TRBD2
TGTGCCAGCAGCCGCGACTACACCGGGGAGCTGTTTTTT	CASSRDYTGELFF	.	TRBV25-1	TRBJ2-2	.
TGTGCCAGCAGCTTGGGGGACAGAGATGATCAGCCCCAGCATTTT	CASSLGDRDDQPQHF	.	TRBV7-2	TRBJ1-5	TRBD1
TGTGCCTGGAGTCAACAGGGGGCTGAAAAACTGTTTTTT	CAWSQQGAEKLFF	.	TRBV30	TRBJ1-4	TRBD1
TGTGCCAGCAGTCAGGAACTGAACACTGAAGCTTTCTTT	CASSQELNTEAFF	.	TRBV2	TRBJ1-1	.
TGCGCCAGCAGCCAAGTGGCCGGGGTTGGGGCTTTCTTT	CASSQVAGVGAFF	once	TRBV4-3	TRBJ1-1	.
TGTGCCAGCTCAATCAGGATAAGAGACACTGAAGCTTTCTTT	CASSIRIRDTEAFF	.	TRBV18	TRBJ1-1	.
TGCGCCAGCAGAACCGGGACAACCAACACCGGGGAGCTGTTTTTT	CASRTGTTNTGELFF	.	TRBV5-1	TRBJ2-2	.
TGTGCCAGCAGCTTAGGGGGACTCGATACCTACGAGCAGTACTTC	CASSLGGLDTYEQYF	.	TRBV7-8	TRBJ2-7	.
TGCGCCAGCAGCTTGGTTAGCGGCGTTTCTAATGGGGAGCTGTTTTTT	CASSLVSGVSNGELFF	.	TRBV5-1	TRBJ2-2	.
TGTGCCAGCAGTTTTTCCGCGACTACTTACACAGATACGCAGTATTTT	CASSFSATTYTDTQYF	.	TRBV28	TRBJ2-3	.
TGTGCCAGCAGCCAAAAGGGACGGGGCAAGGGGGGGGAGCAGTACTTC	CASSQKGRGKGGEQYF	.	TRBV4-2	TRBJ2-7	.
TGCGCCAGCAGCTCCCAAGGACAGGGATTTGAGACCCAGTACTTC	CASSSQGQGFETQYF	.	TRBV5-1	TRBJ2-5	TRBD1
TGTGCCAGCCACGGGAGCTCTGGGGCCAACGTCCTGACTTTC	CASHGSSGANVLTF	.	TRBV6-5	TRBJ2-6	.
TGTGCCAGCAGCCAATGGGGAGGGGCCACTGAAGCTTTCTTT	CASSQWGGATEAFF	.	TRBV14	TRBJ1-1	.
TGTGCCAGCACTAGGACTAGCGGGATCCCCGAGCAGTACTTC	CASTRTSGIPEQYF	.	TRBV2	TRBJ2-7	TRBD2
TGTGCCAGCAGTCTTAAGAAGGGGTATGGCTACACCTTC	CASSLKKGYGYTF	.	TRBV11-2	TRBJ1-2	.
TGCAGCGTTGTGAGGGGCACAGATACGCAGTATTTT	CSVVRGTDTQYF	.	TRBV29-1	TRBJ2-3	.
TGTGCCAGCAGCCTGGGACTAGCGGGGAGAGTCGGCACCGGGGAGCTGTTTTTT	CASSLGLAGRVGTGELFF	.	TRBV3-1/TRBV3-2	TRBJ2-2	TRBD2
TGTGCCAGCAGCCCTGGGACAGGGGTTCTGGGGGCCAACGTCCTGACTTTC	CASSPGTGVLGANVLTF	few	TRBV9	TRBJ2-6	TRBD1
TGTGCCAGCAGCTTAGTCGGGCAGGGCAACGAGCAGTACTTC	CASSLVGQGNEQYF	.	TRBV7-2	TRBJ2-7	.
TGTGCCAGCAGCAACGTCCAGGGAGAGACCCAGTACTTC	CASSNVQGETQYF	.	TRBV12-3/TRBV12-4	TRBJ2-5	.
TGTGCCAGCAGCCTTCGACAGGGTGAAGCTTTCTTT	CASSLRQGEAFF	.	TRBV7-8	TRBJ1-1	TRBD1
TGCGCCAGCAGCTTGGGGACAGGTCGAGGACAGCCCCAGCATTTT	CASSLGTGRGQPQHF	.	TRBV5-1	TRBJ1-5	TRBD1